Below are 28 T cell receptor beta chains sequenced from a single sample in a study of blood T cell repertoires in COVID-19. Profiling relied on immunoSEQ multiplex PCR, and the TCRdb table lists in-frame clones only, not all of them. This table holds 100,000 to 150,000 clones, roughly three quarters found once. The material sequenced was peripheral blood. The receptors derive from a man aged 40-49 years with active or convalescent COVID-19.

The chain combines TRBV5-1 with TRBJ2-3, with no clear D. Germline CDR1 SGHRS, CDR2 YFSETQ. With 0 bases removed from V and 6 bases from J, the gap between germline ends came to 14 bases. This CDR3 comprises 15 residues. The CDR3 here is CASSLVRTESDTQYF. DNA of the CDR3: TGCGCCAGCAGCTTGGTGCGCACGGAGTCGGATACGCAGTATTTT.

The CDR3 region has the DNA TGTGCCTGGAGCGAGAACTATGGCTACACCTTC. Its protein is CAWSENYGYTF. The genes are TRBV30 and TRBJ1-2; no firm D call. Germline V CDR1 and CDR2: GTSNPN, SVGIG (reference sequence). CDR3 length: 11 amino acids. Trimming took 3 bases from V and 2 from J, leaving 4 bases between them. Full variable domain (rest looked up from reference TRBV30 and TRBJ1-2): SQTIHQWPATLVQPVGSPLSLECTVEGTSNPNLYWYRQAAGRGLQLLFYSVGIGQISSEVPQNLSASRPQDRQFILSSKKLLLSDSGFYLCAWSENYGYTFGSGTRLTVV.

This chain uses TRBV28 with TRBJ2-7, with 7 bases that match TRBD2. The CDR3 is 15 amino acids. The J segment lost 6 bases and the V segment lost 7 bases, leaving 15 bases of the junction unmatched. Looked up from germline, CDR1 is MDHEN and CDR2 is SYDVKM. CDR3 in DNA: TGTGCCAGCACTCAGTCCAGCGGGACCCGCTCCGAGCAGTACTTC. Encoded protein: CASTQSSGTRSEQYF.

This sequence joins TRBV30 and TRBJ1-1, with D hard to call. Germline CDR1 and CDR2: GTSNPN and SVGIG (reference sequence). The CDR3 length is 13 residues. Trimming cost V 2 bases and J 2 bases, with 9 bases left between them. The CDR3 here is CAWSPLGNTEAFF. The CDR3 DNA reads as TGTGCCTGGAGTCCCCTAGGAAACACTGAAGCTTTCTTT.

The chain carries TRBV2 and TRBJ2-7; 9 bases are shared with TRBD1. V lost 3 bases and J lost 1; bases outside the gene matches: 4. This CDR3 region has 15 residues. From germline, CDR1 is SNHLY and CDR2 FYNNEI. CDR3 sequence: CASSEAGTGSYEQYF. CDR3 bases: TGTGCCAGCAGTGAGGCAGGGACAGGGTCCTACGAGCAGTACTTC.

The rearrangement links TRBV6-5 to TRBJ2-7; 7 nucleotides match TRBD2. From germline, CDR1 is MNHEY and CDR2 SVGAGI. Trimming removed 6 bases from V and 2 bases from J; junction bases left unmatched: 1. The CDR3 runs 12 residues. The CDR3 loop is CASRGGAYEQYF. The DNA for the CDR3 is TGTGCCAGCAGGGGGGGGGCCTACGAGCAGTACTTC.

This rearrangement joins TRBV18 to TRBJ2-7; 9 bases are a match to TRBD1. The CDR3 extends over 13 amino acids. The J segment lost 3 bases and the V segment lost 6 bases, leaving 3 bases of the junction unmatched. The V gene's germline CDR1 is KGHSH and CDR2 LQKENI. The DNA of the CDR3 is TGTGCCAGCTCCCAGGGACAGGGCTACGAGCAGTACTTC. It is translated as CASSQGQGYEQYF.

This chain connects TRBV6-1 to TRBJ2-7; D is perhaps TRBD2 (6 bases). V was pared by 0 bases and J by 4 bases, with 10 bases between. The CDR3 length is 14 residues. Germline lookup yields CDR1 MNHNS and CDR2 SASEGT. The DNA of the CDR3 is TGTGCCAGCAGTGAAGCGGGAGGCCGGTACGAGCAGTACTTC. Amino acids: CASSEAGGRYEQYF.

The rearrangement links TRBV18 to TRBJ2-7; D is possibly TRBD1 (6 bases). In germline, CDR1 is KGHSH, CDR2 LQKENI. The CDR3 spans 13 residues. Trimming took 0 bases from V and 6 from J, leaving 9 bases between them. The CDR3 DNA is TGTGCCAGCTCACCACCTTTACAGGGCGAGCAGTACTTC. Its protein product is CASSPPLQGEQYF.

CDR3 bases: TGTGCCAGCAGAGGCCTGGGGCAGGGCGACGGCTACACCTTC. It encodes CASRGLGQGDGYTF. The chain uses TRBV27 and TRBJ1-2; weak D call: TRBD1 (5 bases). V was shortened by 6 bases and J by 8 bases, with 19 bases between the two germline ends. The CDR3 consists of 14 residues. Germline CDR1 MNHEY, CDR2 SMNVEV (reference sequence).

The rearrangement joins TRBV10-3 to TRBJ1-1; D is ambiguous. V lost 2 bases and J 4 bases, leaving 8 bases between the germline ends. Germline assignment: CDR1 ENHRY and CDR2 SYGVKD. The CDR3 totals 13 residues. CDR3 sequence: CAISERVSTEAFF. The CDR3 DNA reads as TGTGCCATCAGTGAGAGAGTGAGCACTGAAGCTTTCTTT.

This sequence joins TRBV19 and TRBJ1-3; D perhaps matches TRBD1 (5 bases). Per germline, CDR1 LNHDA and CDR2 SQIVND (reference sequence). The CDR3 is 14 amino acids. V dropped 11 bases and J dropped 4 bases, with 18 bases sitting between them. CDR3 coding DNA: TGTGCCGGGTCTGAAGGGGCTGGCGGAAACACCATATATTTT. Its protein product is CAGSEGAGGNTIYF. The full variable domain, rest sourced from reference TRBV19 and TRBJ1-3, is DGGITQSPKYLFRKEGQNVTLSCEQNLNHDAMYWYRQDPGQGLRLIYYSQIVNDFQKGDIAEGYSVSREKKESFPLTVTSAQKNPTAFYLCAGSEGAGGNTIYFGEGSWLTVV.

The V gene is TRBV4-2, the J gene TRBJ2-3; 8 positions match TRBD2. There are 16 residues in the CDR3. Germline-derived CDR1 and CDR2 are LGHNA and YNFKEQ. The V gene end was trimmed by 0 bases and the J gene end by 5 bases; junction bases not matched to a gene: 7. In nucleotides, the CDR3 is TGTGCCAGCAGCCAAGATCTTGGGCGGGGGGTAGATACGCAGTATTTT. Translation: CASSQDLGRGVDTQYF.

This sequence joins TRBV24-1 and TRBJ1-2, with 7 nucleotides matching TRBD1. The junction had 4 bases not matched to a gene; V was cut back by 3 bases and J by 4 bases. The germline V gene has CDR1 KGHDR and CDR2 SFDVKD. This CDR3 comprises 14 residues. The CDR3 region is CATSDEGTVYGYTF. CDR3 bases: TGTGCCACCAGTGATGAAGGGACAGTCTATGGCTACACCTTC.

The chain joins TRBV11-3 to TRBJ1-1; a possible D gene is TRBD1 (5 bases). Trimming left V 0 bases short and J 5 bases short, with 10 bases between. This CDR3 is 14 amino acids long. Germline V CDR1 and CDR2: SGHNT, YENEEA. The CDR3 region has the DNA TGTGCCAGCAGCTTAGACAGGGTTGGAACTGAAGCTTTCTTT. Translation gives CASSLDRVGTEAFF.

V is TRBV11-2 and J is TRBJ1-1, with 9 bases fitting TRBD1. The CDR3 length is 15 residues. Unmatched junction bases numbered 6, after V lost 6 bases and J lost 1 base. Germline CDR1 and CDR2: SGHAT and FQNNGV. CDR3 DNA: TGTGCCAGCAGGGGACAGGGCGAAGAGAACACTGAAGCTTTCTTT. Protein sequence: CASRGQGEENTEAFF.

The genes are TRBV11-3 and TRBJ2-2; TRBD1 agrees at 10 bases. V trimming: 5 bases; J trimming: 3 bases; junction bases outside the gene matches: 6. The CDR3 runs 16 residues. CDR1 is SGHNT, CDR2 YENEEA, per germline. This chain's CDR3 is CASSPGGTGDTGELFF. The CDR3 region has the DNA TGTGCCAGCAGCCCAGGTGGGACAGGGGACACCGGGGAGCTGTTTTTT.

V usage is TRBV6-5 and J usage is TRBJ2-1; D not certain. Per germline, CDR1 MNHEY and CDR2 SVGAGI. Between the trimmed V and J ends, which lost 2 bases and 0 bases, there was a span of 11 bases. The CDR3 sequence is 16 residues long. The DNA for the CDR3 is TGTGCCAGCAGTTACGAACTCCCTAGCTCCTACAATGAGCAGTTCTTC. Translation: CASSYELPSSYNEQFF.

The chain uses TRBV24-1 and TRBJ2-1, with 10 positions matching TRBD1. Losses at the gene ends were 1 base for V and 10 bases for J; bases not matched to a gene: 9. CDR1 is KGHDR and CDR2 is SFDVKD in the germline V gene. This CDR3 region has 16 residues. The CDR3 sequence: CATSDFGDRGSDEQFF. The CDR3 region has the DNA TGTGCCACCAGTGATTTCGGGGACAGGGGTTCCGACGAGCAGTTCTTC.

This chain connects TRBV4-1 to TRBJ2-1; 8 bases agree with TRBD1. Unmatched junction bases numbered 5, after V lost 3 bases and J lost 1 base. Per the germline V gene, CDR1 is MGHRA and CDR2 is YSYEKL. The CDR3 spans 16 residues. The CDR3 DNA is TGCGCCAGCAGCCACCCGGGACAGGTATCCTACAATGAGCAGTTCTTC. Its translation is CASSHPGQVSYNEQFF.

This clone was recorded a few times. The chain combines TRBV28 with TRBJ1-2; 7 nucleotides match TRBD1. In germline, CDR1 is MDHEN, CDR2 SYDVKM. Trimming took 5 bases from V and 5 from J; bases not matched to a gene: 8. The CDR3 loop spans 14 amino acids. The CDR3 DNA sequence: TGTGCCAGCAGTCCTCCGGGACAGCAGTATGGCTACACCTTC. Its translation: CASSPPGQQYGYTF.

The chain employs TRBV11-2 and TRBJ1-2; D call uncertain. Germline loops: CDR1 SGHAT, CDR2 FQNNGV. V was trimmed by 1 base and J by 4 bases, leaving 10 bases between them. The length of the CDR3 is 14 residues. The CDR3 region is CASSLGSPVYGYTF. Here the CDR3 DNA reads TGTGCCAGCAGCTTAGGTTCCCCGGTCTATGGCTACACCTTC.

This chain links TRBV21-1 with TRBJ2-7; the table names TRBD2, a call not compared with the DNA. TRBV21-1 corresponds to a pseudogene. This CDR3 is built from 14 residues. Written as DNA, the CDR3 is TGTGCCAGCTTAGGGACTAGCGGGGTTGGAGAGCAGTACTTC. Its protein is CASLGTSGVGEQYF.

This clone was seen a few times. The chain has TRBV3-1 (or the pseudogene TRBV3-2) and TRBJ1-1, with no clear D. CDR1 is LGHDT, CDR2 YNNKEL, per germline (reference sequence). This CDR3 spans 15 amino acids. Trimming removed 0 bases from V and 0 bases from J, with 8 bases in between. DNA of the CDR3: TGTGCCAGCAGCCAAGAGGCACATCTGAACACTGAAGCTTTCTTT. Translated, it gives CASSQEAHLNTEAFF.

This chain connects TRBV3-1 (or the pseudogene TRBV3-2) to TRBJ1-5; D might be TRBD1 (6 bases). Per germline, CDR1 LGHDT and CDR2 YNNKEL (reference sequence). The CDR3 covers 16 residues. V lost 3 bases and J lost 5, with 17 bases in between. For the CDR3, the DNA is TGTGCCAGCAGCCAGGGGGCCGCGACAGCCTATCAGCCCCAGCATTTT. Its protein product is CASSQGAATAYQPQHF.

The chain has TRBV7-2 and TRBJ2-5; 8 bases map to TRBD1. Germline V gene sequence: CDR1 SGHTA, CDR2 FQGNSA. The CDR3 contains 15 residues. Trimming took 5 bases from V and 0 from J; bases not matched to a gene: 5. The CDR3 here is CASSTRTGNQETQYF. The CDR3 nucleotides are TGTGCCAGCAGCACCCGGACAGGGAACCAAGAGACCCAGTACTTC.

This clone has only a few counts. The chain couples TRBV11-3 to TRBJ2-7, with D possibly matching TRBD2 (5 bases). The V end lost 1 base, the J end lost 5 bases, and 12 bases lay between the germline ends. CDR3 length: 14 residues. The germline V gene encodes CDR1 SGHNT and CDR2 YENEEA. CDR3 coding DNA: TGTGCCAGCAGCTTAGCCGTGGGAGACAACGAGCAGTACTTC. This sequence encodes CASSLAVGDNEQYF.

The genes are TRBV11-3 and TRBJ2-3, with D tentatively TRBD2 (6 bases). The germline V gene encodes CDR1 SGHNT and CDR2 YENEEA. CDR3 size: 16 residues. Trimming removed 5 bases from V and 2 bases from J, with 17 bases in between. The CDR3 region has the DNA TGTGCCAGCAGCCCAGGGACTTCGCGTCCCACAGATACGCAGTATTTT. It yields the protein CASSPGTSRPTDTQYF.